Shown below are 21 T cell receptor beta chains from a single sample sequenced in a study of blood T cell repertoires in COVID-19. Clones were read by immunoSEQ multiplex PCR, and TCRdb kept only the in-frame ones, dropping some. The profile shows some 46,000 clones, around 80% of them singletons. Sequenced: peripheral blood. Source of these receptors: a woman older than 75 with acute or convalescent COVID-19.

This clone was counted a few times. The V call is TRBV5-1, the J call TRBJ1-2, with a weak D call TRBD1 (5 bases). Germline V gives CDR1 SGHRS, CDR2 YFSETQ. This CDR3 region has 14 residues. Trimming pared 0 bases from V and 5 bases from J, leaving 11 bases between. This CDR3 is CASSLAPGSYGYTF. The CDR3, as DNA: TGCGCCAGCAGCTTGGCCCCAGGGTCTTATGGCTACACCTTC.

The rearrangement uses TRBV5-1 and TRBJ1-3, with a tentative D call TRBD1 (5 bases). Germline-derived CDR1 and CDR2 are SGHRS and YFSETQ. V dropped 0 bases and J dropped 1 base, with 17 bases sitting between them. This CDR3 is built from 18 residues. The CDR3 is CASSLAFGAAGSGNTIYF. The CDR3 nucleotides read TGCGCCAGCAGCTTGGCTTTTGGTGCCGCAGGGTCTGGAAACACCATATATTTT.

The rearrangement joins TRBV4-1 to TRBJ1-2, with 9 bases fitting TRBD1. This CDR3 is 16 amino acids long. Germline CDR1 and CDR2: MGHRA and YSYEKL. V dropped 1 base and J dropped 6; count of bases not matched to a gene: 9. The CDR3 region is CASSQVPGQGSHGYTF. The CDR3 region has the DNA TGCGCCAGCAGCCAAGTTCCGGGACAGGGCTCGCATGGCTACACCTTC.

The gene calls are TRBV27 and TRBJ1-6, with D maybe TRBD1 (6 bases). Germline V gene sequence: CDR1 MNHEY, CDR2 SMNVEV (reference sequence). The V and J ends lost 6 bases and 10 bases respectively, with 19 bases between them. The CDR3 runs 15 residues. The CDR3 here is CASRGTGGARSPLHF. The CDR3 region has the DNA TGTGCCAGCAGGGGAACGGGGGGGGCGCGATCACCCCTCCACTTT.

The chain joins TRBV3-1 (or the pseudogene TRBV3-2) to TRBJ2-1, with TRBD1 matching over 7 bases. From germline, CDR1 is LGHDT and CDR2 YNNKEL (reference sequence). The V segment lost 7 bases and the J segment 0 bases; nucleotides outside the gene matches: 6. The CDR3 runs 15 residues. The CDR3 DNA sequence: TGTGCCAGCACCCCTGACAGGGCCTCCTACAATGAGCAGTTCTTC. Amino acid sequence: CASTPDRASYNEQFF.

The CDR3 is CSVEPLRGGTYNEQFF. CDR3 nucleotide sequence: TGCAGCGTTGAACCTCTACGCGGGGGGACTTACAATGAGCAGTTCTTC. The chain combines TRBV29-1 with TRBJ2-1; 8 bases align to TRBD2. J lost 4 bases, V lost 2 bases, and 10 bases had no gene match. Germline CDR1 SQVTM, CDR2 ANQGSEA. The CDR3 runs to 16 residues.

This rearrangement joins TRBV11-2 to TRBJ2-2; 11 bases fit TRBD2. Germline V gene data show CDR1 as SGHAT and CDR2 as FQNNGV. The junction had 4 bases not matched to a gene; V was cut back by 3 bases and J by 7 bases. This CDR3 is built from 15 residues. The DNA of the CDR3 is TGTGCCAGCAGCTTTAGCGGGGGGGCCGTCGGGGAGCTGTTTTTT. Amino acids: CASSFSGGAVGELFF.

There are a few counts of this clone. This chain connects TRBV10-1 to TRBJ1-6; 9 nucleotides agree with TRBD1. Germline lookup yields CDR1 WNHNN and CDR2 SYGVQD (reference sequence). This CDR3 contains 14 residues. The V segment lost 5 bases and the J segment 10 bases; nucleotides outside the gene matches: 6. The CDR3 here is CASSQGQGASPLHF. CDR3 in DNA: TGCGCCAGCAGTCAGGGACAGGGAGCCTCACCCCTCCACTTT.

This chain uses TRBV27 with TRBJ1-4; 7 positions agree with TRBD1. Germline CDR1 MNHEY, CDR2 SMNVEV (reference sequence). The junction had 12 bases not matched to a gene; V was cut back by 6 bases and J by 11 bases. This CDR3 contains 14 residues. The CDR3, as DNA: TGTGCCAGCAGGCTCCTCAGGGGGTCGGGGAAACTGTTTTTT. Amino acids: CASRLLRGSGKLFF. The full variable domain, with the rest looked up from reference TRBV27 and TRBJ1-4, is EAQVTQNPRYLITVTGKKLTVTCSQNMNHEYMSWYRQDPGLGLRQIYYSMNVEVTDKGDVPEGYKVSRKEKRNFPLILESPSPNQTSLYFCASRLLRGSGKLFFGSGTQLSVL.

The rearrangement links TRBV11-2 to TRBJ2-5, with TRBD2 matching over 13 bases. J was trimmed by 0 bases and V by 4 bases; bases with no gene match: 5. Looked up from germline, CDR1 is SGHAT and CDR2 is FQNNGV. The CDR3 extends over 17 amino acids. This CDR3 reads CASSSGLAGLYQETQYF. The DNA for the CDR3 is TGTGCCAGCAGCTCGGGACTAGCGGGGCTGTACCAAGAGACCCAGTACTTC.

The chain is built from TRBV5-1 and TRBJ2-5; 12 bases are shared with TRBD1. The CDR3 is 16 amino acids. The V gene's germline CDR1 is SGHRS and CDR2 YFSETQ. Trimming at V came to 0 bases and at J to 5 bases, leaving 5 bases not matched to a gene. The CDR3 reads CASSLAGQGAGETQYF. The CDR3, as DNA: TGCGCCAGCAGCTTGGCGGGACAGGGGGCGGGTGAGACCCAGTACTTC. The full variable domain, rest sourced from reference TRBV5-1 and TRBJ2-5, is KAGVTQTPRYLIKTRGQQVTLSCSPISGHRSVSWYQQTPGQGLQFLFEYFSETQRNKGNFPGRFSGRQFSNSRSEMNVSTLELGDSALYLCASSLAGQGAGETQYFGPGTRLLVL.

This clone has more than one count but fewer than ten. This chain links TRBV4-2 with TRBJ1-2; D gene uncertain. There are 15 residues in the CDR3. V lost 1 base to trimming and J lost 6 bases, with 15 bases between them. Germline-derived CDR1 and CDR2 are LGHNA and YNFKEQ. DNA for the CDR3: TGTGCCAGCAGCCAAGCGCTAGGTTCTGTAGATGGCTACACCTTC. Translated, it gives CASSQALGSVDGYTF.

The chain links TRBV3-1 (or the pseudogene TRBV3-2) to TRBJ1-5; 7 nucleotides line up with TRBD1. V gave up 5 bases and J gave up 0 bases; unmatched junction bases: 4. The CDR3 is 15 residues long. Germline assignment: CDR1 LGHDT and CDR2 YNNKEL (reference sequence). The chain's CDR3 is CASSDRAYSNQPQHF. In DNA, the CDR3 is TGTGCCAGCAGCGACAGGGCATATAGCAATCAGCCCCAGCATTTT.

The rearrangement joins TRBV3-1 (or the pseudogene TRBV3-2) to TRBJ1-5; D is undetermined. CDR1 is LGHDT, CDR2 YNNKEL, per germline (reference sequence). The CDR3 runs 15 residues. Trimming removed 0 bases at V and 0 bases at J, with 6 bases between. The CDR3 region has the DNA TGTGCCAGCAGCCAAGAGGGCGTTAGCAATCAGCCCCAGCATTTT. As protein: CASSQEGVSNQPQHF.

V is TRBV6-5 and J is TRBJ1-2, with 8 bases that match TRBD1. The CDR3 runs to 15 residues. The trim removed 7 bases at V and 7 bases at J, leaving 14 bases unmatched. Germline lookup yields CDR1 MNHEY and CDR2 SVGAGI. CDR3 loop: CASINIGQGAVGYTF. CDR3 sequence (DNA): TGTGCCAGCATAAACATTGGGCAGGGGGCGGTTGGCTACACCTTC.

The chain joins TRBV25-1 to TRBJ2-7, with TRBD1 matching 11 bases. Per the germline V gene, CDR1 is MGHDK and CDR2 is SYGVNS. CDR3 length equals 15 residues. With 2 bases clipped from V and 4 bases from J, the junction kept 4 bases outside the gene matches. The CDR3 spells CASSESGTGGYEQYF. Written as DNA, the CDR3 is TGTGCCAGCAGTGAAAGTGGGACAGGGGGGTACGAGCAGTACTTC.

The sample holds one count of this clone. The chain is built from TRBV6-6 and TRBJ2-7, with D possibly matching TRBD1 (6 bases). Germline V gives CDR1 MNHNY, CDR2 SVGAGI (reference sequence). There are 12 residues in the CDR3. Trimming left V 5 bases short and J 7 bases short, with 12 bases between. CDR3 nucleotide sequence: TGTGCCAGCAGTCCCAGGGGTGGGGAGCAGTACTTC. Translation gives CASSPRGGEQYF.

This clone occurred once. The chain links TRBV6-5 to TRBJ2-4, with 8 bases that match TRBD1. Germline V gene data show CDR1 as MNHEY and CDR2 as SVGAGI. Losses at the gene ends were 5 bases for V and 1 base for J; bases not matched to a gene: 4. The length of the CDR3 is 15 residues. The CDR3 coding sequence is TGTGCCAGCAGTCGACAGGGGAGGGCCAAAAACATTCAGTACTTC. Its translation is CASSRQGRAKNIQYF.

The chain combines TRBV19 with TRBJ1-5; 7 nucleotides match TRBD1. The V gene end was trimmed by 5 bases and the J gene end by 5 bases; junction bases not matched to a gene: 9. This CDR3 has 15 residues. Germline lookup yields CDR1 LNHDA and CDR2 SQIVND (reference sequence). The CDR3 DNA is TGTGCCAGTAGTCAGGGGACAGCAAGGGATCAGCCCCAGCATTTT. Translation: CASSQGTARDQPQHF.

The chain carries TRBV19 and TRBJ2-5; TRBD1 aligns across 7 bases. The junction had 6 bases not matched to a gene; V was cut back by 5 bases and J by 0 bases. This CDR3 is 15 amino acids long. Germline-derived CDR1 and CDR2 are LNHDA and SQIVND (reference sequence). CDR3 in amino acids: CASSPDRVDQETQYF. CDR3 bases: TGTGCCAGTAGTCCAGACAGGGTCGACCAAGAGACCCAGTACTTC.

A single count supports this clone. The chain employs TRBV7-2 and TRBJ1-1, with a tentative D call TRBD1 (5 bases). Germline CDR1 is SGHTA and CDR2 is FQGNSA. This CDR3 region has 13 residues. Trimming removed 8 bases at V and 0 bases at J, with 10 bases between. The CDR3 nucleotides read TGTGCCAGCGCCAGGGAGGTGAACACTGAAGCTTTCTTT. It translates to CASAREVNTEAFF.